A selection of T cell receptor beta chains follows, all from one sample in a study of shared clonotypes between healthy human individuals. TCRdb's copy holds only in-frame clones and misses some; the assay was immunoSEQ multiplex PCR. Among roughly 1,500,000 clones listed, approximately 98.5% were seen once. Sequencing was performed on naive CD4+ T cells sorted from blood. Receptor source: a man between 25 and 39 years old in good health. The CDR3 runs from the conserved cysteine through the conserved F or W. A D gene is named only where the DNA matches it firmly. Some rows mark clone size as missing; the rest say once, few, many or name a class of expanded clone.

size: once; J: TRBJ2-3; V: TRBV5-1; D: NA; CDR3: CASSRWNRNTDTQYF; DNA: TGCGCCAGCAGCAGGTGGAACAGGAACACAGATACGCAGTATTTT
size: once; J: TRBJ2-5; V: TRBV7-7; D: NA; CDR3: CASSFRTSLPLYF; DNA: TGTGCTAGCAGCTTTCGGACCAGCCTCCCCCTGTACTTC
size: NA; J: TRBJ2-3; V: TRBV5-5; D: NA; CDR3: CASSITWGGPSDTQYF; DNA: TGTGCCAGCAGTATAACGTGGGGGGGCCCGTCGGATACGCAGTATTTT
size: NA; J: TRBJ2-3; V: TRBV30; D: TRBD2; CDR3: CAWRVGGADTQYF; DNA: TGTGCCTGGAGGGTTGGGGGGGCAGATACGCAGTATTTT
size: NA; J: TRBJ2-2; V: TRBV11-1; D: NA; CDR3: CASSLHSTGRDTGELFF; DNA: TGTGCCAGCAGCCTACACTCGACAGGGAGGGACACCGGGGAGCTGTTTTTT
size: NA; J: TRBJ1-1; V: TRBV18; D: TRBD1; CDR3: CASSPIQGGNTEAFF; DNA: TGTGCCAGCTCACCCATACAGGGGGGGAACACTGAAGCTTTCTTT
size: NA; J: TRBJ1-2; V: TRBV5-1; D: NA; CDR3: CASSLSGEAIYGYTF; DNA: TGCGCCAGCAGCTTGTCGGGCGAGGCAATTTATGGCTACACCTTC
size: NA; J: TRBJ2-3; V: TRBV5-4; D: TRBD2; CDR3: CASSLDGTSGRADTQYF; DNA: TGTGCCAGCAGCTTGGATGGGACTAGCGGGAGGGCAGATACGCAGTATTTT
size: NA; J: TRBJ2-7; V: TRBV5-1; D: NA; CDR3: CASSLAGELSYEQYF; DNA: TGCGCCAGCAGCTTGGCGGGGGAGCTCTCATACGAGCAGTACTTC
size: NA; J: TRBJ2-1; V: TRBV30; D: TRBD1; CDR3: CAWSVNRGDEQFF; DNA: TGTGCCTGGAGTGTCAACAGGGGGGACGAGCAGTTCTTC
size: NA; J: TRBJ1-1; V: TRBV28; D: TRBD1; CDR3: CASSLPGGSQEAFF; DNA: TGTGCCAGCAGTTTGCCAGGGGGAAGTCAGGAAGCTTTCTTT
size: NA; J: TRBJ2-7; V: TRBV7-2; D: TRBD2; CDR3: CASSKAGGPYEQYF; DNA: TGTGCCAGCAGCAAAGCGGGAGGGCCTTACGAGCAGTACTTC
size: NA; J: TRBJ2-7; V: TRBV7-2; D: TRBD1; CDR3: CASSPWTGMAYEQYF; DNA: TGTGCCAGCAGCCCTTGGACAGGAATGGCCTACGAGCAGTACTTC
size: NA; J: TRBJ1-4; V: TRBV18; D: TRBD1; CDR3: CASSPDRGSNEKLFF; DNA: TGTGCCAGCTCGCCCGACAGGGGTTCTAATGAAAAACTGTTTTTT
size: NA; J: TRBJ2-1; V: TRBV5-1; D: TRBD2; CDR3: CASKDPSGSDEQFF; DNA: TGCGCCAGCAAGGACCCTAGCGGGAGCGATGAGCAGTTCTTC
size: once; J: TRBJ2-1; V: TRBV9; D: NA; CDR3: CASSTDNEQFF; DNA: TGTGCCAGCAGCACCGACAATGAGCAGTTCTTC